This T cell receptor (beta chain) was sequenced in a study of T-cell reconstitution after alpha-beta-depleted transplantation in children. Study observations and caveats: Some patients' high day-60 TCRbeta diversity was attributed to recipient cells surviving conditioning. At the one-year point after transplant, T-cell counts and TCRbeta diversity were found to come mostly from T cells that had been newly produced. Reported findings indicate that, about two months after transplant, alpha-beta T cells came from several hundred expanded clones, which were derived from non-depleted graft cells.

A TCRbeta library incorporating unique molecular identifiers was prepared. One entry per CDR3 protein, called by TCRdb with MiXCR from the PCR reads. The table lists about 240,000 distinct CDR3 sequences, roughly 23% of them singletons. In the case of this clonotype: Antigen unknown.

This TCR came from a girl aged 2-10 years with Fanconi anemia, due to receive a stem cell transplant. This sample comprised PBMCs, obtained before TCRalphabeta/CD19-depleted stem cell transplant.

The CDR3 sequence: CASSFGTGFTYEQYF. In nucleotides, the CDR3 is TGTGCCAGCAGTTTTGGGACAGGGTTTACCTACGAGCAGTACTTC. The chain recombines TRBV27 with TRBJ2-7; 9 bases fit TRBD1. Germline lookup yields CDR1 MNHEY and CDR2 SMNVEV (reference sequence). The J segment lost 2 bases and the V segment lost 3 bases, leaving 5 bases of the junction unmatched. The CDR3 runs to 15 residues.